The rows below give T cell receptor beta chains drawn from one sample of a study of T-cell reconstitution after alpha-beta-depleted transplantation in children. TCRdb passed the PCR reads through MiXCR, listing each CDR3 protein once. The table includes approximately 120,000 distinct CDR3 sequences, roughly 9.7% detected once. Sequencing was performed on PBMCs, mostly from graft donor cells, taken 180 days after TCRalphabeta/CD19-depleted stem cell transplant. These receptors originate from a girl under three years old who had a stem cell transplant for combined immunodeficiency, so the T cells may come from the graft donor. Both conserved end residues are part of each CDR3. D genes are given only for firm matches. Not all rows give a size; the values are once, few, many and, for expanded clones, a class.

clone_size,j_call,d_call,v_call,cdr3_aa,cdr3_nt
few,TRBJ1-5,NA,TRBV7-8,CASSLVGRDQPQHF,TGTGCCAGCAGCTTAGTCGGGCGGGATCAGCCCCAGCATTTT
NA,TRBJ2-7,TRBD1,TRBV6-2/TRBV6-3,CASKGQAYEQYF,TGTGCCAGCAAGGGACAGGCCTACGAGCAGTACTTC
NA,TRBJ2-2,TRBD1,TRBV5-6,CASRRQGTGELFF,TGTGCCAGCAGAAGACAGGGCACCGGGGAGCTGTTTTTT
few,TRBJ2-7,TRBD2,TRBV10-3,CAISDRISGHRTSGRVRSSYEQYF,TGTGCCATCAGTGATCGGATCTCGGGACATCGGACTAGCGGGAGGGTTAGGAGCTCCTACGAGCAGTACTTC
NA,TRBJ1-2,NA,TRBV29-1,CSVFLQAPYENYGYTF,TGCAGCGTTTTTCTTCAGGCCCCGTACGAGAACTATGGCTACACCTTC
many,TRBJ1-1,NA,TRBV12-3/TRBV12-4,CATKPYALNTEAFF,TGTGCCACCAAACCCTACGCCCTGAACACTGAAGCTTTCTTT
NA,TRBJ1-4,NA,TRBV7-9,CASSSFGAFLNEKLFF,TGTGCCAGCAGCTCTTTCGGGGCCTTTCTTAATGAAAAACTGTTTTTT
NA,TRBJ1-2,TRBD1,TRBV5-5,CASSVNPGTGISYTF,TGTGCCAGCAGCGTTAATCCCGGGACAGGGATTAGCTACACCTTC
few,TRBJ1-2,TRBD1,TRBV10-3,CAISESGQGNNGYTF,TGTGCCATCAGTGAGTCTGGACAGGGTAACAATGGCTACACCTTC
NA,TRBJ2-3,NA,TRBV4-2,CASSQALLPDGPWDTQYF,TGTGCCAGCAGCCAGGCCCTACTCCCCGATGGTCCGTGGGATACGCAGTATTTT
NA,TRBJ2-2,NA,TRBV20-1,CSARARLTGELFF,TGCAGTGCTAGGGCCCGATTGACCGGGGAGCTGTTTTTT
few,TRBJ1-4,TRBD1,TRBV5-1,CASSYRGPEEKLFF,TGCGCCAGCAGCTACAGGGGGCCGGAAGAAAAACTGTTTTTT
few,TRBJ2-7,TRBD2,TRBV20-1,CSARVALAGAYEQYF,TGCAGTGCTAGAGTTGCGCTAGCGGGAGCCTACGAGCAGTACTTC
NA,TRBJ2-2,NA,TRBV20-1,CSAILANTGELFF,TGCAGTGCTATACTGGCGAACACCGGGGAGCTGTTTTTT
few,TRBJ1-5,NA,TRBV20-1,CSAERVIGQPQHF,TGCAGTGCTGAGAGGGTGATAGGTCAGCCCCAGCATTTT
NA,TRBJ2-2,NA,TRBV20-1,CSVEGVAGELFF,TGCAGTGTAGAGGGAGTGGCCGGGGAGCTGTTTTTT
NA,TRBJ1-5,NA,TRBV5-8,CASSLLRVVSNQAQHF,TGTGCCAGCAGCCTACTACGCGTAGTAAGCAATCAGGCCCAGCATTTT
few,TRBJ1-5,NA,TRBV19,CASSIQAAHLTQHF,TGTGCCAGTAGTATACAGGCAGCCCATTTGACCCAGCATTTT
NA,TRBJ2-3,TRBD1,TRBV5-1,CASRTGGDTQYF,TGCGCCAGCAGAACAGGGGGGGATACGCAGTATTTT
NA,TRBJ2-6,NA,TRBV5-1,CASSLVGDLSGANVLTF,TGCGCCAGCAGCTTGGTGGGGGATTTGTCTGGGGCCAACGTCCTGACTTTC
NA,TRBJ2-3,NA,TRBV5-6,CASSFQGISTDTQYF,TGTGCCAGCAGCTTTCAGGGCATTAGCACAGATACGCAGTATTTT
NA,TRBJ2-1,NA,TRBV5-5,CASSFPGGQVSSYNEQFF,TGTGCCAGCAGCTTCCCGGGGGGCCAGGTTAGCTCCTACAATGAGCAGTTCTTC
few,TRBJ1-1,NA,TRBV3-1,CASSLRGIFEAFF,TGTGCCAGCAGCCTCCGCGGGATCTTTGAAGCTTTCTTT
NA,TRBJ2-1,NA,TRBV5-1,CASSHYRSSYNEQFF,TGCGCCAGCAGCCATTATCGGAGCTCCTACAATGAGCAGTTCTTC
NA,TRBJ2-2,NA,TRBV29-1,CSVGVDNTGELFF,TGCAGCGTTGGGGTCGACAACACCGGGGAGCTGTTTTTT
NA,TRBJ2-1,NA,TRBV5-1,CASSLEWLGASYNEQFF,TGCGCCAGCAGCTTGGAATGGTTGGGGGCATCCTACAATGAGCAGTTCTTC
few,TRBJ2-7,NA,TRBV28,CASTFPQGKYEQYF,TGTGCCAGCACCTTTCCCCAGGGGAAGTACGAGCAGTACTTC
NA,TRBJ1-4,NA,TRBV5-1,CASSPGALGREKLFF,TGCGCCAGCAGCCCGGGGGCCCTCGGACGTGAAAAACTGTTTTTT
NA,TRBJ2-7,NA,TRBV12-5,CASGLVPGVLLRYEQYF,TGTGCTAGTGGTTTGGTACCCGGGGTGTTATTAAGGTACGAGCAGTACTTC
NA,TRBJ2-1,TRBD2,TRBV29-1,CSVEGTSGAAHPGEQFF,TGCAGCGTTGAGGGGACTAGCGGGGCCGCCCACCCCGGTGAGCAGTTCTTC
few,TRBJ1-2,NA,TRBV7-9,CASSFSVGYGYTF,TGTGCCAGCAGCTTTTCGGTAGGCTATGGCTACACCTTC
few,TRBJ2-5,NA,TRBV28,CASSLSRDQETQYF,TGTGCCAGCAGTTTGAGCCGGGACCAAGAGACCCAGTACTTC
NA,TRBJ1-5,NA,TRBV4-3,CASSQDRYSNQPQHF,TGCGCCAGCAGCCAAGACAGATATAGCAATCAGCCCCAGCATTTT
few,TRBJ2-3,TRBD2,TRBV7-8,CASSLLAGGSDTQYF,TGTGCCAGCAGCTTATTAGCGGGAGGCTCAGATACGCAGTATTTT
many,TRBJ2-5,TRBD1,TRBV5-1,CASSKLGGGQETQYF,TGCGCCAGCAGCAAGCTAGGGGGCGGGCAAGAGACCCAGTACTTC
many,TRBJ2-1,TRBD1,TRBV10-3,CATLATGVNEQFF,TGTGCCACCCTCGCGACAGGGGTCAATGAGCAGTTCTTC
few,TRBJ1-1,TRBD1,TRBV20-1,CSAIGDRNTEAFF,TGCAGTGCTATAGGGGACAGAAACACTGAAGCTTTCTTT
few,TRBJ2-3,NA,TRBV9,CASSAFPLDTQYF,TGTGCCAGCAGCGCATTCCCCCTAGATACGCAGTATTTT
NA,TRBJ1-6,TRBD1,TRBV7-9,CASSRMAGQLNSPLHF,TGTGCCAGCAGCCGGATGGCGGGACAGTTGAATTCACCCCTCCACTTT
NA,TRBJ2-1,NA,TRBV6-1,CASSSPRGGISYNEQFF,TGTGCCAGCAGCTCCCCCCGGGGAGGTATTTCCTACAATGAGCAGTTCTTC
NA,TRBJ2-7,TRBD1,TRBV20-1,CSANWGQGPYEQYF,TGCAGTGCTAATTGGGGACAGGGCCCCTACGAGCAGTACTTC
NA,TRBJ2-1,NA,TRBV20-1,CSARDWGGGAYNEQFF,TGCAGTGCTAGAGACTGGGGAGGGGGCGCTTACAATGAGCAGTTCTTC
NA,TRBJ1-4,NA,TRBV19,CASSMGHAEKLFF,TGTGCCAGTAGTATGGGGCATGCTGAAAAACTGTTTTTT
NA,TRBJ2-6,NA,TRBV7-6,CASSLITRGSGANVLTF,TGTGCCAGCAGCTTAATAACACGCGGCTCTGGGGCCAACGTCCTGACTTTC
many,TRBJ2-1,NA,TRBV5-6,CASSWGAYEQFF,TGTGCCAGCAGCTGGGGGGCCTATGAGCAGTTCTTC
NA,TRBJ2-7,NA,TRBV20-1,CSAADSAHYYEQYF,TGCAGTGCTGCGGACAGCGCGCACTACTACGAGCAGTACTTC
few,TRBJ2-3,NA,TRBV10-3,CAISHRDFEADTQYF,TGTGCCATCAGCCACCGGGACTTCGAAGCAGATACGCAGTATTTT
few,TRBJ2-1,NA,TRBV29-1,CSVELAGQGYNEQFF,TGCAGCGTTGAATTAGCGGGACAGGGCTACAATGAGCAGTTCTTC
NA,TRBJ1-5,TRBD1,TRBV20-1,CSARAGQAKGVNQPQHF,TGCAGTGCTAGGGCGGGACAGGCGAAGGGGGTGAATCAGCCCCAGCATTTT
few,TRBJ2-1,TRBD2,TRBV27,CASSLFGLAGGFKDNEQFF,TGTGCCAGCAGTTTATTTGGGCTAGCGGGGGGGTTTAAGGACAATGAGCAGTTCTTC
NA,TRBJ2-7,NA,TRBV12-3/TRBV12-4,CASSWERQGRGEQYF,TGTGCCAGCAGTTGGGAACGGCAGGGTAGAGGCGAGCAGTACTTC
few,TRBJ2-3,TRBD1,TRBV20-1,CSARPRDRATDTQYF,TGCAGTGCTAGACCCCGGGACAGGGCCACAGATACGCAGTATTTT
many,TRBJ1-6,TRBD1,TRBV5-5,CASSLMGTGASPLHF,TGTGCCAGCAGCTTGATGGGGACAGGGGCTTCACCCCTCCACTTT
NA,TRBJ2-1,TRBD1,TRBV29-1,CSADREYDEQFF,TGCAGCGCCGACAGGGAATACGATGAGCAGTTCTTC
few,TRBJ1-4,NA,TRBV28,CASSPLATNEKLFF,TGTGCCAGCAGTCCCCTAGCAACTAATGAAAAACTGTTTTTT
few,TRBJ2-7,NA,TRBV27,CASSLSDDSSYEQYF,TGTGCCAGCAGTTTGTCGGATGATTCCTCCTACGAGCAGTACTTC